The rows below give T cell receptor beta chains drawn from one sample of a study of regulatory and conventional T cells in RAG deficiency. Produced via immunoSEQ multiplex PCR; TCRdb's table is partial and in-frame only. The sample shows under 30,000 clones, around 90% of them seen only once. These records were also assigned to another study, of regulatory T cells.

Material for sequencing was Tregs sorted from blood. The receptors were sampled from a human donor in good health. Both conserved end residues are part of each CDR3. A D gene is named only where the DNA matches it firmly. Size is omitted from some rows. Given values are once, few, many or a class for expanded clones.

J	D	size	V	DNA	CDR3
TRBJ1-1	TRBD1	NA	TRBV4-2	TGTGCCAGCAGCACCCGGACAGGGGCGCAAACTGAAGCTTTCTTT	CASSTRTGAQTEAFF
TRBJ1-4	NA	NA	TRBV14	TGTGCCAGCAGCCGGTCGACTACAGGGAGGAGGGAAAAACTGTTTTTT	CASSRSTTGRREKLFF
TRBJ1-1	NA	NA	TRBV6-6	TGTGCCAGCAGTTACTGGGGGCGTTGGGACACTGAAGCTTTCTTT	CASSYWGRWDTEAFF
TRBJ2-1	TRBD1	NA	TRBV7-9	TGTGCCAGCAGCTCGGAGGGACAGGGCTCCTACAATGAGCAGTTCTTC	CASSSEGQGSYNEQFF
TRBJ1-5	TRBD1	NA	TRBV12-5	TGTGCTAGTGGTTTGGCGAATGACAGGGGGAATCAGCCCCAGCATTTT	CASGLANDRGNQPQHF
TRBJ1-6	NA	few	TRBV30	TGTGCCTGGAGAAGGGGGGGGGCCCTTAATTCACCCCTCCACTTT	CAWRRGGALNSPLHF
TRBJ1-2	NA	once	TRBV6-6	TGTGCCAGCAGTTACAGGGTCGGGGGTGGCTACACCTTC	CASSYRVGGGYTF
TRBJ2-1	TRBD2	NA	TRBV27	TGTGCCAGCAGTTTATTGGCGGGGGGCTACAATGAGCAGTTCTTC	CASSLLAGGYNEQFF
TRBJ1-2	NA	NA	TRBV28	TGTGCCAGCAGTTTGGTGCAGGGCGGTGGCTACACCTTC	CASSLVQGGGYTF
TRBJ2-6	TRBD1	NA	TRBV4-2	TGTGCCAGCAGCTTTCAAACCGGGACAGGGGGCCCTGGGGCCAACGTCCTGACTTTC	CASSFQTGTGGPGANVLTF
TRBJ1-5	TRBD1	NA	TRBV6-6	TGTGCCAGCAGTTACTGGAGAGGGACAGTGAATCAGCCCCAGCATTTT	CASSYWRGTVNQPQHF
TRBJ2-5	TRBD2	once	TRBV7-8	TGTGCCAGCAGCTTAATAGGACTAGCGGGGGAAGAGACCCAGTACTTC	CASSLIGLAGEETQYF
TRBJ2-5	NA	NA	TRBV6-5	TGTGCCAGCAGTCAGGGGTATGCCTGGGAGACCCAGTACTTC	CASSQGYAWETQYF
TRBJ2-3	TRBD2	NA	TRBV27	TGTGCCAGCACCAAGTGGGCTAGCGGGGGAATCACAGATACGCAGTATTTT	CASTKWASGGITDTQYF
TRBJ1-1	NA	NA	TRBV7-9	TGTGCCAGCAGTTCCCCTCCTCGGACTGAAGCTTTCTTT	CASSSPPRTEAFF
TRBJ1-6	TRBD1	NA	TRBV27	TGTGCCAGCAGACCGCAGGGGGCGAGTTCACCCCTCCACTTT	CASRPQGASSPLHF
TRBJ2-5	NA	NA	TRBV10-2	TGCGCCAGCAGCCGTAGCGAGAGAAGGGAGACCCAGTACTTC	CASSRSERRETQYF
TRBJ2-4	NA	NA	TRBV11-2	TGTGCCAGCAGCCCGTGGGCCCAAAACATTCAGTACTTC	CASSPWAQNIQYF
TRBJ1-2	TRBD1	NA	TRBV5-8	TGTGCCAGCAGCCCGGGACAGGGCTTCTATGGCTACACCTTC	CASSPGQGFYGYTF
TRBJ1-5	TRBD1	NA	TRBV6-6	TGTGCCAGCCGGACAGGGAACAATCAGCCCCAGCATTTT	CASRTGNNQPQHF
TRBJ1-5	NA	NA	TRBV6-1	TGTGCCAGCAGTGAAGCGCATAGACAGCCCCAGCATTTT	CASSEAHRQPQHF
TRBJ2-5	NA	NA	TRBV19	TGTGCCAGTAGTGAGACGGCAGGGACCCAGTACTTC	CASSETAGTQYF